The clone carrying this T cell receptor (beta chain) was recorded only once. This entry comes from a study of blood T cell repertoires in COVID-19. Across the study: Collection of acute and convalescent COVID-19 samples took place in the United States, Italy and Spain.

Authors' processing steps: Nucleated cell counts were estimated from reference gene primer amplification. Some clones are missing from TCRdb's copy, which holds only in-frame ones; the method was immunoSEQ multiplex PCR. The DNA gave D and trimming, while V, J and clone size come from that table. Here the sample spans 350,000 to 450,000 clones, more than 70% being singletons. The CDR3 totals 12 residues. CDR1 and CDR2 (germline): SEHNR, FQNEAQ (reference sequence). Trimming took off 4 bases at V and 3 bases at J, with 6 bases between the two ends. The sequenced sample consisted of PBMCs or T cells enriched from blood (not recorded which). This chain links TRBV7-9 with TRBJ2-5; D not resolved. This sequence originates from a woman between 18 and 29 years old who had been exposed to COVID-19. The CDR3, as DNA: TGTGCCAGCAGCTCTCCCGAAGAGACCCAGTACTTC. It specifies CASSSPEETQYF. Based on the CDR3 plus reference TRBV7-9 and TRBJ2-5, the full variable domain is DTGVSQNPRHKITKRGQNVTFRCDPISEHNRLYWYRQTLGQGPEFLTYFQNEAQLEKSRLLSDRFSAERPKGSFSTLEIQRTEQGDSAMYLCASSSPEETQYFGPGTRLLVL.